These 17 T cell receptor beta chains share one sample of origin, sequenced in a study of blood T cell repertoires in COVID-19. Clones were sequenced by immunoSEQ multiplex PCR, and TCRdb holds only the in-frame ones, with some missing. The repertoire holds about 280,000 clones, with 88% as singletons. The sample consisted of PBMCs or T cells enriched from blood (not recorded which). The source is a woman aged 60-75 years in a cohort exposed to, infected with or recovered from COVID-19 (not recorded which).

The chain joins TRBV18 to TRBJ1-1; D gene unclear. The germline CDR1 and CDR2 sequences are KGHSH and LQKENI. Trimming removed 1 base at V and 0 bases at J, with 15 bases between. The CDR3 consists of 17 residues. Written as DNA, the CDR3 is TGTGCCAGCTCACCACAGGCGCTAGGTTTCATGAACACTGAAGCTTTCTTT. Translating gives CASSPQALGFMNTEAFF.

This chain links TRBV28 with TRBJ2-1; 7 nucleotides align to TRBD2. The germline gives CDR1 MDHEN, CDR2 SYDVKM. CDR3 length: 14 residues. V was clipped by 3 bases and J by 7 bases; unmatched bases: 6. The CDR3 here is CASSFRDGGNEQFF. The CDR3 DNA sequence: TGTGCCAGCAGTTTCAGGGACGGGGGGAATGAGCAGTTCTTC.

CDR3 amino acids: CSVRTGANTEAFF. DNA for the CDR3: TGCAGCGTCCGGACAGGGGCGAACACTGAAGCTTTCTTT. The genes are TRBV29-1 and TRBJ1-1; TRBD1 agrees at 9 bases. CDR3 length: 13 residues. Germline trimming cut 6 bases from V and 1 base from J; bases unmatched to any gene: 3. Germline CDR1 is SQVTM and CDR2 is ANQGSEA.

This chain joins TRBV28 and TRBJ1-3; TRBD1 might be the D (6 bases). Trimming shortened V by 5 bases and J by 3 bases, and 14 bases separated the two germline ends. Germline CDR1 MDHEN, CDR2 SYDVKM. The CDR3 is made up of 15 amino acids. The CDR3 sequence: CASSAPGGDGNTIYF. In DNA form, the CDR3 reads TGTGCCAGCAGTGCCCCTGGGGGCGATGGAAACACCATATATTTT.

This sequence joins TRBV19 and TRBJ2-1; 16 bases match TRBD2. Germline V CDR1 and CDR2: LNHDA, SQIVND (reference sequence). V shed 6 bases, J shed 12 bases, and the junction held 11 bases outside the gene matches. This CDR3 is built from 16 residues. As DNA, the CDR3 is TGTGCCAGTAGCAAACGCGAGGGACTAGCGGGAGGGGGGCAGTTCTTC. Amino acids: CASSKREGLAGGGQFF. Full variable domain (outside the CDR3, taken from reference TRBV19 and TRBJ2-1): DGGITQSPKYLFRKEGQNVTLSCEQNLNHDAMYWYRQDPGQGLRLIYYSQIVNDFQKGDIAEGYSVSREKKESFPLTVTSAQKNPTAFYLCASSKREGLAGGGQFFGPGTRLTVL.

The genes are TRBV21-1 and TRBJ2-7; the DNA was not used to check the table's D call, TRBD2. TRBV21-1 is a documented pseudogene. The CDR3 length is 13 residues. The chain's CDR3 is CASRERECYEQYF. CDR3 coding DNA: TGTGCCAGCAGGGAGCGGGAGTGCTACGAGCAGTACTTC.

The chain uses TRBV6-5 and TRBJ1-2; TRBD1 agrees at 9 bases. Germline values: CDR1 MNHEY, CDR2 SVGAGI. J was trimmed by 4 bases and V by 10 bases; bases with no gene match: 13. The CDR3 is made up of 15 amino acids. CDR3 residues: CATFRQGVDSYGYTF. DNA for the CDR3: TGTGCCACCTTTCGACAGGGGGTTGATAGCTATGGCTACACCTTC.

CDR3 protein: CAWSVLAGGPYEQYF. CDR3 sequence (DNA): TGTGCCTGGAGTGTACTGGCGGGAGGGCCTTACGAGCAGTACTTC. This chain connects TRBV30 to TRBJ2-7; 9 bases align to TRBD2. In germline, CDR1 is GTSNPN, CDR2 SVGIG (reference sequence). The CDR3 totals 15 residues. V lost 0 bases, J lost 4 bases, and 7 bases stayed unmatched.

The genes are TRBV7-6 and TRBJ2-1; 11 bases map to TRBD2. CDR3 size: 15 residues. Germline CDR1 is SGHVS and CDR2 is FNYEAQ. The V and J ends lost 5 bases and 4 bases, in that order; junction bases with no gene match: 4. The CDR3 loop is CASSQLAGVYNEQFF. CDR3 DNA: TGTGCCAGCAGCCAACTAGCGGGAGTGTACAATGAGCAGTTCTTC.

CDR3 sequence (DNA): TGTGCCAGCACCACAAAGGGGCAGGGGCGCTACACCTTC. Its protein product is CASTTKGQGRYTF. The chain combines TRBV28 with TRBJ1-2; D perhaps matches TRBD1 (6 bases). The CDR3 contains 13 residues. Deletions cut 7 bases from V and 9 bases from J, with 18 bases between. Germline CDR1 and CDR2: MDHEN and SYDVKM.

This chain connects TRBV6-2 or TRBV6-3 to TRBJ2-7, with TRBD2 matching over 8 bases. CDR1 is MNHEY and CDR2 is SVGEGT in the germline V gene. The length of the CDR3 is 14 residues. With 4 bases clipped from V and 0 bases from J, the junction kept 2 bases outside the gene matches. The DNA of the CDR3 is TGTGCCAGCAGTTTTGCGGGGGGCTCCTACGAGCAGTACTTC. Translating it yields CASSFAGGSYEQYF.

The chain employs TRBV28 and TRBJ1-2, with D unclear. Germline assignment: CDR1 MDHEN and CDR2 SYDVKM. The CDR3 is made up of 15 amino acids. V was pared by 1 base and J by 0 bases, with 9 bases between. Here the CDR3 reads CASSLFGQTNYGYTF. In DNA, the CDR3 is TGTGCCAGCAGTTTATTTGGGCAGACTAACTATGGCTACACCTTC.

The rearrangement joins TRBV7-9 to TRBJ2-5, with unresolved D. Germline CDR1 and CDR2: SEHNR and FQNEAQ (reference sequence). CDR3 size: 11 residues. Trimming cost V 7 bases and J 3 bases, with 6 bases left between them. In DNA, the CDR3 is TGTGCCAGCACCCACAAAGAGACCCAGTACTTC. This codes for CASTHKETQYF.

The chain has TRBV6-5 and TRBJ1-2; TRBD1 aligns across 8 bases. CDR1 is MNHEY, CDR2 SVGAGI, per germline. Trimming removed 4 bases from V and 3 bases from J; junction bases left unmatched: 4. The CDR3 spans 14 residues. The CDR3 coding sequence is TGTGCCAGCAGTTTCCTGACAGGGGACTATGGCTACACCTTC. It yields the protein CASSFLTGDYGYTF.

This chain joins TRBV19 and TRBJ2-3, with TRBD1 matching over 8 bases. CDR3 length: 15 amino acids. V dropped 5 bases and J dropped 0; count of bases not matched to a gene: 4. Germline V gene sequence: CDR1 LNHDA, CDR2 SQIVND (reference sequence). The CDR3 sequence is CASSPWTGSTDTQYF. The CDR3, as DNA: TGTGCCAGTAGTCCTTGGACAGGGAGCACAGATACGCAGTATTTT.

This clone was seen only once. The J gene is TRBJ2-3, the V gene TRBV7-9; D ambiguous. The CDR3 is made up of 16 amino acids. Germline CDR1 SEHNR, CDR2 FQNEAQ (reference sequence). V shed 0 bases and J shed 0 bases, with 10 bases lying between them. The CDR3 loop is CASSLAQAPSTDTQYF. CDR3 DNA sequence: TGTGCCAGCAGCTTAGCTCAGGCGCCAAGCACAGATACGCAGTATTTT.

The chain employs TRBV2 and TRBJ1-1; 7 bases align to TRBD1. With V trimmed by 7 bases and J by 10 bases, 9 bases remained unmatched. This CDR3 spans 12 amino acids. Germline CDR1 reads SNHLY; CDR2 reads FYNNEI. The CDR3 bases are TGTGCCAGCAATAGGGGGACAGCTGGAGCTTTCTTT. Its protein is CASNRGTAGAFF.